This T cell receptor (beta chain) stems from a study of shared clonotypes between healthy human individuals. Study in general: CD4 naive cells filled three plates per donor, CD4 memory three, CD8 naive two and CD8 memory one.

V trimming: 1 base; J trimming: 4 bases; junction bases outside the gene matches: 10. This CDR3 has 18 residues. CDR1 and CDR2 from the germline V gene are SGHTA and FQGTGA. Assay used: immunoSEQ multiplex PCR; TCRdb lists only in-frame clones, some missing. The sample includes around 2.1 million clones, 85% to 95% of them seen just once. Worth noting for this clone: The antigen remains unidentified.

Naive CD8 cells were CD45RO-negative, positively selected for CCR7, excluding terminally differentiated effector memory CD45RA+ cells. Findings and caveats of the study: Naive subsets typically showed greater estimated richness than memory subsets. Blood was the only sampled material, and tissue repertoires likely differ. Of the naive CD4 clonotypes, roughly 5% were shared across several donors.

The chain is built from TRBV7-3 and TRBJ2-3, with 11 nucleotides matching TRBD2. The sequencing input was naive CD8+ T cells from PBMCs. The TCR was taken from a man aged 18 to 30 in good health. Some clones in this sample may be carry-over from other donors' samples. The CDR3: CASSLNPQLAGVSDTQYF. CDR3 nucleotide sequence: TGTGCCAGCAGCTTAAATCCCCAACTAGCGGGAGTGTCAGATACGCAGTATTTT.